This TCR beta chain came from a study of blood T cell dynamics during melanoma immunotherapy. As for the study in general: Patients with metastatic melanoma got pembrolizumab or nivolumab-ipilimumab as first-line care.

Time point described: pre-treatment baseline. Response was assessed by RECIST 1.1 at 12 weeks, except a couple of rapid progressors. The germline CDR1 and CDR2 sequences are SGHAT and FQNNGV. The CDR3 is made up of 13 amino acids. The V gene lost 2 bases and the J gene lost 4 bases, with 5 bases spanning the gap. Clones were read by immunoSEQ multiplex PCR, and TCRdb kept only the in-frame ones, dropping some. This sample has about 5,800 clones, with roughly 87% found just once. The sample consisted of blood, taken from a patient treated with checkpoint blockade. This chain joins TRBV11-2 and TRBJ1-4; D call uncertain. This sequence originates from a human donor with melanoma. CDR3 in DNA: TGTGCCAGCAGCTTACTGAATAATGAAAAACTGTTTTTT. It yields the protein CASSLLNNEKLFF.